Following are 28 T cell receptor beta chains from one sample sequenced in a study of T cell repertoires in cytomegalovirus infection. TCRdb independently ran MiXCR on the reads; one entry per CDR3 protein. There are 680,000 or so distinct CDR3 sequences in the sample; roughly 35% occur only once, and about 2.8% lies in the top ten. Sequences were obtained from PBMCs. These receptors were collected from a human donor in good health (CMV status not recorded). Some clones in this sample may be carry-over from other donors' samples.

This clonotype has ten or more counts. This chain uses TRBV7-2 with TRBJ1-1; D gene unclear. Germline V gives CDR1 SGHTA, CDR2 FQGNSA. Trimming pared 2 bases from V and 7 bases from J, leaving 11 bases between. This CDR3 region has 13 residues. The CDR3 bases are TGTGCCAGCAGCTTAATGGTTCAGTATGAAGCTTTCTTT. Translated: CASSLMVQYEAFF.

Points on this clonotype: A read error is possible here, since a much larger clone lies one base away. The chain carries TRBV7-2 and TRBJ1-4; D gene ambiguous. CDR1 and CDR2 from the germline V gene are SGHTA and FQGNSA. This CDR3 is 16 amino acids long. The V end lost 0 bases, the J end lost 0 bases, and 8 bases lay between the germline ends. The CDR3 DNA reads TGTGCCAGCAGCTTAGCCAGCTATTCAACTAATGAAAAACTGTTTTTT. It yields the protein CASSLASYSTNEKLFF.

The chain carries TRBV2 and TRBJ1-1, with 12 bases that match TRBD1. Germline assignment: CDR1 SNHLY and CDR2 FYNNEI. Trimming removed 7 bases from V and 4 bases from J; junction bases left unmatched: 7. The CDR3 extends over 15 amino acids. The CDR3 DNA reads as TGTGCCAGCAAAACGGGACAGGGGGCTGGCACTGAAGCTTTCTTT. Its protein is CASKTGQGAGTEAFF.

V gene TRBV7-2 combines with J gene TRBJ2-5; TRBD2 agrees at 9 bases. This CDR3 spans 17 amino acids. Per germline, CDR1 SGHTA and CDR2 FQGNSA. Trimming cost V 0 bases and J 5 bases; bases outside gene matches: 10. The CDR3 region is CASSLARGGRTSETQYF. As DNA, the CDR3 is TGTGCCAGCAGCTTAGCGCGGGGGGGGAGAACATCGGAGACCCAGTACTTC.

This clonotype was found a few times. The V and J genes are TRBV11-2 and TRBJ1-1; 7 nucleotides align to TRBD1. This CDR3 has 14 amino acids. Per the germline V gene, CDR1 is SGHAT and CDR2 is FQNNGV. Germline trimming cut 7 bases from V and 5 bases from J; bases unmatched to any gene: 10. The CDR3 nucleotides read TGTGCCAGCAAGACAGGGATCGGGACGACTGAAGCTTTCTTT. It is translated as CASKTGIGTTEAFF. The variable domain in full, with the rest retrieved from reference TRBV11-2 and TRBJ1-1, is EAGVAQSPRYKIIEKRQSVAFWCNPISGHATLYWYQQILGQGPKLLIQFQNNGVVDDSQLPKDRFSAERLKGVDSTLKIQPAKLEDSAVYLCASKTGIGTTEAFFGQGTRLTVV.

This clonotype was counted at least ten times. The chain employs TRBV7-2 and TRBJ2-7, with 9 bases fitting TRBD1. The CDR3 contains 17 residues. V shed 4 bases and J 2 bases; nucleotides not matched to a gene: 12. The germline gives CDR1 SGHTA, CDR2 FQGNSA. The CDR3 is CASSSRGGQGRPYEQYF. The CDR3 DNA reads TGTGCCAGCAGCTCACGTGGGGGACAGGGTAGGCCCTACGAGCAGTACTTC.

This clonotype was seen a handful of times. The chain joins TRBV20-1 to TRBJ1-2, with a tentative D call TRBD1 (6 bases). In germline, CDR1 is DFQATT, CDR2 SNEGSKA (reference sequence). The CDR3 spans 11 residues. V lost 6 bases to trimming and J lost 7 bases, with 12 bases between them. CDR3 in DNA: TGCAGTGCCCAGGGGTTATTTGGCTACACCTTC. Residues: CSAQGLFGYTF.

The table lists this clonotype with a few counts. The DNA for the CDR3 is TGTGCCAGCAGCTCCGAAGGACTAGCGGGGGGGCGGGCAGATACGCAGTATTTT. It codes for CASSSEGLAGGRADTQYF. The genes are TRBV7-3 and TRBJ2-3, with TRBD2 matching 15 bases. This CDR3 is 18 amino acids long. Germline V CDR1 and CDR2: SGHTA, FQGTGA. Losses at the gene ends were 4 bases for V and 4 bases for J; bases not matched to a gene: 9.

Many counts were recorded for this clonotype. The rearrangement joins TRBV7-2 to TRBJ2-5; 7 bases map to TRBD2. V shed 5 bases, J shed 3 bases, and the junction held 9 bases outside the gene matches. The V gene's germline CDR1 is SGHTA and CDR2 FQGNSA. This CDR3 has 15 residues. The CDR3 DNA is TGTGCCAGCAGCCTATTGGGGCTAGCGGAAGAGACCCAGTACTTC. Protein product: CASSLLGLAEETQYF.

The rearrangement links TRBV10-3 to TRBJ2-1, with TRBD2 matching 12 bases. Germline V gives CDR1 ENHRY, CDR2 SYGVKD. J gave up 7 bases and V 0 bases, and 4 bases lay outside the gene matches. This CDR3 comprises 16 residues. The CDR3 reads CAISESTLAGGNEQFF. CDR3 coding DNA: TGTGCCATCAGTGAGTCGACACTAGCGGGGGGTAATGAGCAGTTCTTC.

This clonotype has only a few counts. The rearrangement links TRBV4-2 to TRBJ1-5, with D possibly matching TRBD1 (6 bases). With 1 base removed from V and 0 bases from J, the gap between germline ends came to 7 bases. The CDR3 has 15 residues. Looked up from germline, CDR1 is LGHNA and CDR2 is YNFKEQ. The CDR3 DNA is TGTGCCAGCAGCCAAGGACAGGCTAGCAATCAGCCCCAGCATTTT. This gives the protein CASSQGQASNQPQHF.

With regard to this clonotype: A clone one base away is much larger, so this may be a read error. The V gene is TRBV7-2, the J gene TRBJ2-1, with unresolved D. Germline-derived CDR1 and CDR2 are SGHTA and FQGNSA. CDR3 length: 14 residues. This chain's CDR3 is CASSLGLGIGEQLF. In nucleotides, the CDR3 is TGTGCCAGCAGCTTAGGCCTGGGAATTGGTGAGCAGCTCTTC.

This clonotype was counted ten times or more. The rearrangement uses TRBV5-1 and TRBJ1-4, with D tentatively TRBD1 (5 bases). The V and J ends lost 4 bases and 6 bases respectively, with 10 bases between them. Germline-derived CDR1 and CDR2 are SGHRS and YFSETQ. The CDR3 covers 13 residues. CDR3 coding DNA: TGCGCCAGCAGCCAGCGCAGGGATGAAAAACTGTTTTTT. Translation: CASSQRRDEKLFF.

The chain links TRBV5-6 to TRBJ2-7; possible D gene TRBD1, 6 bases. Germline assignment: CDR1 SGHDT and CDR2 YYEEEE. CDR3 length: 14 amino acids. The V end lost 4 bases, the J end lost 4 bases, and 15 bases lay between the germline ends. CDR3 amino acids: CASSLGHGQYEQYF. For the CDR3, the DNA is TGTGCCAGCAGCCTCGGACACGGACAGTACGAGCAGTACTTC.

V gene TRBV5-1 combines with J gene TRBJ2-5; 10 positions match TRBD2. Trimming took 1 base from V and 4 from J; bases not matched to a gene: 13. Germline V gene lookup returns CDR1 SGHRS and CDR2 YFSETQ. This CDR3 contains 18 residues. CDR3 DNA sequence: TGCGCCAGCAGCTTGACTAGCGGGGTCGGGTACTATGGAGAGACCCAGTACTTC. This gives the protein CASSLTSGVGYYGETQYF.

This clonotype was picked up one time. The chain joins TRBV30 to TRBJ1-2; D uncertain. The V gene lost 0 bases and the J gene lost 8 bases, with 7 bases spanning the gap. The CDR3 length is 11 residues. The germline V gene encodes CDR1 GTSNPN and CDR2 SVGIG (reference sequence). CDR3 amino acids: CAWSVLGGYTF. The CDR3 DNA reads TGTGCCTGGAGTGTACTGGGAGGCTACACCTTC.

This clonotype came up once. The V gene is TRBV12-3 or TRBV12-4, the J gene TRBJ2-7; 9 bases agree with TRBD1. Germline trimming cut 5 bases from V and 7 bases from J; bases unmatched to any gene: 15. The CDR3 length is 16 residues. CDR3 in amino acids: CASSPRDRVVGFEQYF. The CDR3 coding sequence is TGTGCCAGCAGTCCCCGGGACAGGGTCGTTGGTTTTGAGCAGTACTTC.

The CDR3 DNA reads as TGTGCCAGCAGTTTAGGGCAGGGCCTAGGGGGGGTCTACGAGCAGTACTTC. Translated, it gives CASSLGQGLGGVYEQYF. The chain links TRBV28 to TRBJ2-7, with D possibly matching TRBD2 (7 bases). Per the germline V gene, CDR1 is MDHEN and CDR2 is SYDVKM. CDR3 length equals 17 residues. V shed 2 bases and J shed 3 bases, with 20 bases lying between them.

The genes are TRBV14 and TRBJ1-1; maybe TRBD1 (5 bases). Trimming took off 1 base at V and 6 bases at J, with 9 bases between the two ends. CDR3 length: 13 residues. Germline V lookup: CDR1 SGHDN, CDR2 FVKESK. CDR3 sequence: CASSQVRGAEAFF. CDR3 DNA sequence: TGTGCCAGCAGCCAAGTTCGGGGCGCTGAAGCTTTCTTT.

The CDR3 DNA reads as TGTGCCAGCAACCTCGACAGGACCCCCTACGAGCAGTACTTC. Translating gives CASNLDRTPYEQYF. J is TRBJ2-7 and V is TRBV12-3 or TRBV12-4; D perhaps matches TRBD1 (6 bases). Trimming stripped 7 bases from V and 2 bases from J, with 15 bases between. This CDR3 spans 14 amino acids.

Many counts were recorded for this clonotype. The J gene is TRBJ2-1, the V gene TRBV29-1, with 7 nucleotides matching TRBD2. Germline assignment: CDR1 SQVTM and CDR2 ANQGSEA. This CDR3 has 14 residues. V dropped 3 bases and J dropped 4; count of bases not matched to a gene: 6. CDR3 nucleotide sequence: TGCAGCGTTGATCTCCTAGCGGATTACAATGAGCAGTTCTTC. Translation: CSVDLLADYNEQFF.

This sequence joins TRBV24-1 and TRBJ2-2; 12 positions agree with TRBD1. V dropped 1 base and J dropped 0; count of bases not matched to a gene: 8. Germline V gives CDR1 KGHDR, CDR2 SFDVKD. The CDR3 is 20 amino acids. For the CDR3, the DNA is TGTGCCACCAGTGATTTTCCCGGGACAGGGGGCCTAACGAACACCGGGGAGCTGTTTTTT. Its translation is CATSDFPGTGGLTNTGELFF.

As to this clonotype: This may stem from a read error, because a much larger clone lies one nucleotide away. CDR3 bases: TGTGCCAGCAGCTTAGCGCCCAGGGGGCGAAGATCCACTGAAGCTTTCTTT. Its protein product is CASSLAPRGRRSTEAFF. The genes are TRBV7-6 and TRBJ1-1; 8 bases agree with TRBD1. V was clipped by 0 bases and J by 4 bases; unmatched bases: 10. Germline assignment: CDR1 SGHVS and CDR2 FNYEAQ. CDR3 length: 17 amino acids.

The genes are TRBV20-1 and TRBJ1-4, with 7 bases fitting TRBD1. The CDR3 has 14 amino acids. Unmatched junction bases numbered 9, after V lost 5 bases and J lost 6 bases. Germline V gene sequence: CDR1 DFQATT, CDR2 SNEGSKA (reference sequence). In DNA, the CDR3 is TGCAGTGCTCGCGCTGACAGGGTCGATGAAAAACTGTTTTTT. Amino acid sequence: CSARADRVDEKLFF.

The chain has TRBV2 and TRBJ2-1; D is unclear. Germline CDR1 and CDR2: SNHLY and FYNNEI. Trimming cost V 3 bases and J 5 bases, with 11 bases left between them. The CDR3 totals 14 residues. The CDR3 DNA sequence: TGTGCCAGCAGTGACACGTTAGGCCACAATGAGCAGTTCTTC. Encoded protein: CASSDTLGHNEQFF.

This clonotype was counted only a few times. V and J are TRBV6-1 and TRBJ1-2; D remains ambiguous. CDR1 is MNHNS, CDR2 SASEGT, per germline. CDR3 size: 14 residues. V lost 5 bases to trimming and J lost 6 bases, with 16 bases between them. The CDR3 is CASSPRLPGDGYTF. The CDR3 coding sequence is TGTGCCAGCAGTCCCAGACTGCCTGGGGATGGCTACACCTTC.

The V call is TRBV12-3 or TRBV12-4, the J call TRBJ2-7; D call uncertain. The CDR3 spans 14 residues. V was cut by 6 bases and J by 3 bases, with 15 bases left in between. The CDR3 sequence: CASSLSLQSYEQYF. In DNA form, the CDR3 reads TGTGCCAGCAGCCTGTCCCTTCAGAGCTACGAGCAGTACTTC.

The V and J genes are TRBV7-9 and TRBJ2-6; 9 bases agree with TRBD1. The V gene end was trimmed by 5 bases and the J gene end by 4 bases; junction bases not matched to a gene: 6. In germline, CDR1 is SEHNR, CDR2 FQNEAQ (reference sequence). CDR3 length: 16 residues. Here the CDR3 reads CASSRDRVSGANVLTF. The CDR3 region has the DNA TGTGCCAGCAGCCGGGACAGGGTTTCCGGGGCCAACGTCCTGACTTTC.